This TCR beta chain stems from a study of shared clonotypes between healthy human individuals. Study-level results: It was observed that 5% to 6.5% of naive CD4 clonotypes were shared across several donors. Generation probability values for non-shared clonotypes were lower than those for clonotypes shared by all four donors. Sampling included only blood; tissue repertoires likely differ.

Original processing methods: In the immunoSEQ data, sequences were junction-only and lacked quality scores, so filtering differed. Some clones are missing from TCRdb's copy, which holds only in-frame ones; the method was immunoSEQ multiplex PCR. The V and J calls and clone size were taken over from that table, and D and trimming were inferred from the DNA. The table includes 950,000 to 1,300,000 clones, about 75% detected once. As to this clone: Its matching antigen is unknown.

CDR1 SNHLY and CDR2 FYNNEI come from the germline V gene. CDR3 length equals 13 residues. The V gene lost 6 bases and the J gene lost 4 bases, with 12 bases spanning the gap. The clonotype was recovered from a man between 18 and 29 years old in good health. The chain combines TRBV2 with TRBJ1-1; D may be TRBD1 (6 bases). Sequenced: memory CD4+ T cells sorted from blood. Subset noted: CD45RA-negative fraction. CDR3: CASRRDTSTEAFF. The CDR3 nucleotides read TGTGCCAGCAGGCGGGACACCAGCACTGAAGCTTTCTTT.